This TCR beta chain was obtained from a study of human T cells and chemical hapten exposure. Source study methods: Just over 95,000 TCRs per sample was the median, with a range of about 20,000 to 700,000. Each CDR3 protein gets one entry after TCRdb re-called the RACE reads with MiXCR. These V and J calls are TCRdb output, not the study's own analysis. Of under 90,000 distinct CDR3 sequences listed, over 8.5% were seen once; the top ten hold 1.5% to 1.7%. The time point here: healthy volunteer bleed at 6 weeks. It was from unfractionated whole blood that total RNA was extracted. The length of the CDR3 is 14 residues. From germline, CDR1 is LGHNT and CDR2 FRNRAP. V was clipped by 6 bases and J by 8 bases; unmatched bases: 9.

Sample: whole blood. The receptor comes from a male donor in good health. Some clones in this sample may be carry-over from other donors' samples. V is TRBV12-5 and J is TRBJ1-4, with TRBD1 matching over 7 bases. The CDR3: CASGLQGIGEKLFF. The CDR3 bases are TGTGCTAGTGGCTTACAGGGGATCGGGGAAAAACTGTTTTTT.